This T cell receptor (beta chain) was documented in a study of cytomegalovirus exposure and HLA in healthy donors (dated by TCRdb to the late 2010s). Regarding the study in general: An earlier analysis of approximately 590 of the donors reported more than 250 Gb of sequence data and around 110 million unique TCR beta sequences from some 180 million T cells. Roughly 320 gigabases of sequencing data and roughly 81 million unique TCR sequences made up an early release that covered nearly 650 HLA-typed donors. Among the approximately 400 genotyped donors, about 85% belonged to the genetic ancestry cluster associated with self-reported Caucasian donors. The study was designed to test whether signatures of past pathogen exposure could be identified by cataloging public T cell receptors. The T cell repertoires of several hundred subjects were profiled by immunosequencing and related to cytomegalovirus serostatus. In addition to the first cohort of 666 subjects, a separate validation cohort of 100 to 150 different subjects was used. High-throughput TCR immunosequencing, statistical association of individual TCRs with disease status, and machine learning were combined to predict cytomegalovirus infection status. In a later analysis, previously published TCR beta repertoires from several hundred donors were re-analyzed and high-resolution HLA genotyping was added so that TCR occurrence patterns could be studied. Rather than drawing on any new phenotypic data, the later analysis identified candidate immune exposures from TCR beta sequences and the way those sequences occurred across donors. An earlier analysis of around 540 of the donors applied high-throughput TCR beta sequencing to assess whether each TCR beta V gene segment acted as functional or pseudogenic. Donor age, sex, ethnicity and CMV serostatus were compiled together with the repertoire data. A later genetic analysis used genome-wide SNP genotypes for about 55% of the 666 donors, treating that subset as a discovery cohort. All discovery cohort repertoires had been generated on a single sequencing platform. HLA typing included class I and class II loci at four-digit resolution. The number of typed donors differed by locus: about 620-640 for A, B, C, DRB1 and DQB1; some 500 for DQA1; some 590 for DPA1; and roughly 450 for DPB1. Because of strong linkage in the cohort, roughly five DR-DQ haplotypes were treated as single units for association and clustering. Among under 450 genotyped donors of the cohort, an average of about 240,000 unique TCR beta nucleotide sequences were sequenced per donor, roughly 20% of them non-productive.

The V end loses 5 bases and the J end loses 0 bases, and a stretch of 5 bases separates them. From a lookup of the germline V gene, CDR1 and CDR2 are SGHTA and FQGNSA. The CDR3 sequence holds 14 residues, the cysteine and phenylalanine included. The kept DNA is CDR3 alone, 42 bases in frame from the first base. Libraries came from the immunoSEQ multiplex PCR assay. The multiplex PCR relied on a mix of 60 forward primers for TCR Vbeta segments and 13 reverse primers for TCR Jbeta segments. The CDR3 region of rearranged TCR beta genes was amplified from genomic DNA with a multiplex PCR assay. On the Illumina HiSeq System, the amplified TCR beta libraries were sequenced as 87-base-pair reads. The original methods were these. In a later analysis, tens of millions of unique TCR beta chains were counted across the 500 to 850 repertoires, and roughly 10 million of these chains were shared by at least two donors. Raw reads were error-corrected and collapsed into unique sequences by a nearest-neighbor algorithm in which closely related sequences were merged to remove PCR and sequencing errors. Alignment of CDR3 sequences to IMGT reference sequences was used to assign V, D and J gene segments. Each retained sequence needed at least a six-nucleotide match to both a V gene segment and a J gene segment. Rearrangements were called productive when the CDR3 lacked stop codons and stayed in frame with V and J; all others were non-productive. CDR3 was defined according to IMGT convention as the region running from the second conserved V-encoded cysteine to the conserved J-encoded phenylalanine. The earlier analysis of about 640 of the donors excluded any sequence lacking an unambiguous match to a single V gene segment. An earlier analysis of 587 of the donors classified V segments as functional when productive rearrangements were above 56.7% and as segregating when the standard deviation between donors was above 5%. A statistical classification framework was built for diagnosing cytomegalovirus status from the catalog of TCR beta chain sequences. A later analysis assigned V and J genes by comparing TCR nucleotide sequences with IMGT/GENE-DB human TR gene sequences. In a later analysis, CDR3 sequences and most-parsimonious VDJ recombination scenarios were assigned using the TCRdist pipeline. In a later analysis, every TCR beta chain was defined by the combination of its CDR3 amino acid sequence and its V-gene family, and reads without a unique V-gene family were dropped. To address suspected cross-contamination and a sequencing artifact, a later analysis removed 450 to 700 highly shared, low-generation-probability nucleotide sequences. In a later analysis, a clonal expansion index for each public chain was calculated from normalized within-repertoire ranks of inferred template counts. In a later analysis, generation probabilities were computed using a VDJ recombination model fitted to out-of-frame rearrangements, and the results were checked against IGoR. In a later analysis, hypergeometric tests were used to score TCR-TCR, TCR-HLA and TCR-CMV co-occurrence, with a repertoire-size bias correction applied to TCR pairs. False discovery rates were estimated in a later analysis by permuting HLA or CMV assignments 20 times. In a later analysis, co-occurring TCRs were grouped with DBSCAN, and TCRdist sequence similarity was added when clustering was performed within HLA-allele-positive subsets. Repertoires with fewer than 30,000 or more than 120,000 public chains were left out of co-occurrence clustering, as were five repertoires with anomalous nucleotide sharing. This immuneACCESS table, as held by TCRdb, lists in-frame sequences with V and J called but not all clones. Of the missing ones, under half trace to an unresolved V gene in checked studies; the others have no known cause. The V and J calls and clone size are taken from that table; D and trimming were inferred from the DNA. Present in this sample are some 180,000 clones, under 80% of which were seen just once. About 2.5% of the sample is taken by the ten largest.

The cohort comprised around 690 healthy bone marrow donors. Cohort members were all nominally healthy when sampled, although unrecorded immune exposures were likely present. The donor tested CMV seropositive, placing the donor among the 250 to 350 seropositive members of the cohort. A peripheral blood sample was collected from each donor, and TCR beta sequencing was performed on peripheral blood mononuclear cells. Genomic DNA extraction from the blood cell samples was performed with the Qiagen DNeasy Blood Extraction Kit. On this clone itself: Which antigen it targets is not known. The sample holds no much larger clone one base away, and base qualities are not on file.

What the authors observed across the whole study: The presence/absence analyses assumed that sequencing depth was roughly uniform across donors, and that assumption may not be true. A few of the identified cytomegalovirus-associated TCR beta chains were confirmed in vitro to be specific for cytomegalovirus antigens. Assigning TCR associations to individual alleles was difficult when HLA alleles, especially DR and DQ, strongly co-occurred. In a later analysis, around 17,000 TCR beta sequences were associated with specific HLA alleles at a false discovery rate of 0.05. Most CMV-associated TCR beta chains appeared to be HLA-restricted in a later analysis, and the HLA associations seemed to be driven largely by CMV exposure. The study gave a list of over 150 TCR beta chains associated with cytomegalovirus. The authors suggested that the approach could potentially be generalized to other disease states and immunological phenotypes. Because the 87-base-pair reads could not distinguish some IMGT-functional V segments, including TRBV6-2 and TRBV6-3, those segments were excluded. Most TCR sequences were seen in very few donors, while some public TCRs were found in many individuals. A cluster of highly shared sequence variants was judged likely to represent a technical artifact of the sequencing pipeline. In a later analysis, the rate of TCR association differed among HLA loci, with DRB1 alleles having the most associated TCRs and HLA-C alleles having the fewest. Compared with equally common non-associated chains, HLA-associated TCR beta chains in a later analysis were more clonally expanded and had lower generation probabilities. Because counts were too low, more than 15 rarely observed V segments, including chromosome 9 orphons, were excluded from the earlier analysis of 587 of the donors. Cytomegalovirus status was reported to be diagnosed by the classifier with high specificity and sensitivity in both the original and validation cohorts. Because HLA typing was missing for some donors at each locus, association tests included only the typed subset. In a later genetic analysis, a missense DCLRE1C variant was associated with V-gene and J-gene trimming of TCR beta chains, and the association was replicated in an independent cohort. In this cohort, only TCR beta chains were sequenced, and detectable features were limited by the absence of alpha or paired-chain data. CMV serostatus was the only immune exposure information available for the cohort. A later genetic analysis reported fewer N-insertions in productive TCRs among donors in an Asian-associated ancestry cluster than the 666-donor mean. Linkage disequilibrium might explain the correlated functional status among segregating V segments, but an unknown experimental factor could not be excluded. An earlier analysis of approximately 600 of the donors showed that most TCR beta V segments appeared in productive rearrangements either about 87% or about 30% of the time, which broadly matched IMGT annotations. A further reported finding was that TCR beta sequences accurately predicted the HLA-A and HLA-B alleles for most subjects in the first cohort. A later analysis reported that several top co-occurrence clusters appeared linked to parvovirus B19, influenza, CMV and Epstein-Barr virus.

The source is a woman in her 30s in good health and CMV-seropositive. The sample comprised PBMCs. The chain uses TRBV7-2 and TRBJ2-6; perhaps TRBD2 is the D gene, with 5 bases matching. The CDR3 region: CASSRDSGANVLTF. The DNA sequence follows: TGTGCCAGCAGCCGGGACTCTGGGGCCAACGTCCTGACTTTC.